The entry that follows covers one T cell receptor (beta chain) sequence. This clone turned up a few times. Its antigen is currently not known. Per-base qualities were not stored, and no clone one base away is much larger. The germline V gene supplies CDR1 MGHRA and CDR2 YSYEKL. The CDR3 numbers 16 residues from cysteine through phenylalanine. Just CDR3 DNA is preserved here, 48 bases in frame from base 1. Ends trimmed: V by 4 bases, J by 3 bases; bases unmatched to a gene: 10. The data are from a study of cytomegalovirus exposure and HLA in healthy donors (TCRdb year 2017). With respect to the entire study: An earlier analysis of 587 of the donors reported around 280 Gb of sequence data and around 100 million unique TCR beta sequences obtained from about 170 million T cells. Of the approximately 400 genotyped donors, less than 90% were placed in the genetic ancestry cluster associated with self-reported Caucasian donors. Rather than using new phenotypic data, the later analysis identified candidate immune exposures from TCR beta sequences and from how often those sequences occurred across donors. The study aimed to test whether cataloging public T cell receptors could reveal signatures of past pathogen exposure. The number of typed donors differed by locus: about 629-640 for A, B, C, DRB1 and DQB1; approximately 540 for DQA1; roughly 600 for DPA1; and around 490 for DPB1. Both class I and class II loci were covered by HLA typing, at four-digit resolution. All discovery cohort repertoires had been generated on a single sequencing platform. In addition to the first cohort of 666 subjects, a separate validation cohort of 100 to 150 different subjects was used. Genome-wide SNP genotypes for about 55% of the 666 donors were used in a later genetic analysis, which treated that subset as a discovery cohort. Among about 400 genotyped donors of the cohort, an average of around 220,000 unique TCR beta nucleotide sequences was sequenced per donor, of which about 18% were non-productive. The study combined high-throughput TCR immunosequencing, statistical association of individual TCRs with disease status, and machine learning to predict cytomegalovirus infection status. Because of strong linkage in the cohort, roughly five DR-DQ haplotypes were treated as single units for association and clustering. Donor age, sex, ethnicity and CMV serostatus were collected together with the repertoire data. A later analysis re-examined previously published TCR beta repertoires from about 670 donors and added high-resolution HLA genotyping to investigate patterns of TCR occurrence. An earlier analysis of 450 to 750 of the donors used high-throughput TCR beta sequencing to judge whether each TCR beta V gene segment behaved as functional or pseudogenic. An early release covering over 500 HLA-typed donors comprised roughly 300 gigabases of sequencing data and around 80 million unique TCR sequences. The study used immunosequencing to profile the T cell repertoires of 670 or so subjects and linked those repertoires to cytomegalovirus serostatus. Here is what the overall study found, with its caveats: Broadly in line with IMGT annotations, most TCR beta V segments showed up in productive rearrangements about 87% or about 30% of the time in an earlier analysis of some 590 of the donors. The cohort was sequenced for TCR beta chains only, and without alpha or paired-chain data the features that could be detected were limited. A further reported finding was that TCR beta sequences accurately predicted the HLA-A and HLA-B alleles for most subjects in the first cohort. According to a later genetic analysis, donors in an Asian-associated ancestry cluster had fewer N-insertions in productive TCRs than the roughly 700-donor mean. A later analysis found that TCR association rates varied across HLA loci, with DRB1 alleles showing the most associated TCRs and HLA-C alleles the fewest. A total of about 150 TCR beta chains were listed by the study as associated with cytomegalovirus. The presence/absence analyses assumed that sequencing depth was roughly uniform across donors, and that assumption may not be true. A later analysis associated 16,951 TCR beta sequences with specific HLA alleles at a false discovery rate of 0.05. Because counts were too low, approximately 18 rarely observed V segments, including chromosome 9 orphons, were excluded from the earlier analysis of fewer than 650 of the donors. A later analysis found that HLA-associated TCR beta chains were more clonally expanded and had lower generation probabilities than equally common non-associated chains. Three of the identified cytomegalovirus-associated TCR beta chains were confirmed in vitro to be specific for cytomegalovirus antigens. When HLA alleles, especially DR and DQ, strongly co-occurred, attributing TCR associations to individual alleles was difficult. In a later analysis, several top co-occurrence clusters were reported to appear linked to parvovirus B19, influenza, CMV and Epstein-Barr virus. An association between a missense DCLRE1C variant and V-gene and J-gene trimming of TCR beta chains was found in a later genetic analysis and replicated in an independent cohort. Linkage disequilibrium might explain the correlated functional status among segregating V segments, but an unknown experimental factor could not be ruled out. While some public TCRs were present in many individuals, most TCR sequences turned up only very rarely across donors. In both the original and validation cohorts, the classifier was reported to diagnose cytomegalovirus status with high specificity and sensitivity. Because HLA typing was unavailable for some donors at each locus, only the typed subset was used in association tests. Because the 87-base-pair reads could not distinguish some IMGT-functional V segments, including TRBV6-2 and TRBV6-3, those segments were excluded. Most CMV-associated TCR beta chains appeared to be HLA-restricted in a later analysis, and the HLA associations seemed to be driven largely by CMV exposure. A cluster of highly shared sequence variants was judged likely to represent a technical artifact of the sequencing pipeline. Immune exposure information for the cohort was limited to CMV serostatus. It was suggested by the authors that the approach could potentially be generalized to other disease states and immunological phenotypes.

The cohort was made up of 500 to 850 healthy bone marrow donors. All cohort members were sampled while nominally healthy, although unrecorded immune exposures were likely present. The donor was CMV seropositive and belonged to the group of more than 250 seropositive cohort members. Every donor gave a peripheral blood sample, and the peripheral blood mononuclear cells from that sample were used for TCR beta sequencing. Genomic DNA extraction from the blood cell samples was performed with the Qiagen DNeasy Blood Extraction Kit. Receptors were amplified or captured by the immunoSEQ multiplex PCR assay. A mixture of 60 forward primers for TCR Vbeta segments and 13 reverse primers for TCR Jbeta segments was used in the multiplex PCR. The CDR3 region of rearranged TCR beta genes was amplified from genomic DNA with a multiplex PCR assay. The Illumina HiSeq System was used to sequence the amplified TCR beta libraries as 87-base-pair reads. Per the original workflow: A later analysis counted tens of millions of unique TCR beta chains across the approximately 700 repertoires, and 9 million to 14 million of these chains were shared by at least two donors. To remove PCR and sequencing errors, raw reads were error-corrected and collapsed into unique sequences using a nearest-neighbor algorithm that merged closely related sequences. Alignment of CDR3 sequences to IMGT reference sequences was used to assign V, D and J gene segments. For a sequence to be retained, a match of at least six nucleotides was required to both a V gene segment and a J gene segment. A rearrangement was called productive if the CDR3 had no stop codons and remained in frame with V and J, and every other rearrangement was called non-productive. Following IMGT convention, CDR3 was defined as the stretch from the second conserved V-encoded cysteine to the conserved J-encoded phenylalanine. The earlier analysis of some 540 of the donors excluded any sequence lacking an unambiguous match to a single V gene segment. In an earlier analysis of 587 of the donors, a V segment was called functional when productive rearrangements were above 56.7%, and segregating when the standard deviation between donors exceeded 5%. A statistical classification framework was developed to diagnose cytomegalovirus status using the catalog of TCR beta chain sequences. A later analysis assigned V and J genes by comparing TCR nucleotide sequences with IMGT/GENE-DB human TR gene sequences. Using the TCRdist pipeline, a later analysis assigned CDR3 sequences along with most-parsimonious VDJ recombination scenarios. A later analysis defined each TCR beta chain by its CDR3 amino acid sequence plus V-gene family, and excluded reads lacking a unique V-gene family. In a later analysis, 500 to 700 highly shared, low-generation-probability nucleotide sequences were removed to address suspected cross-contamination and a sequencing artifact. For each public chain, a later analysis derived a clonal expansion index from normalized ranks of inferred template counts within each repertoire. In a later analysis, generation probabilities were computed with a VDJ recombination model fitted to out-of-frame rearrangements, and the resulting probabilities were checked against IGoR. In a later analysis, hypergeometric tests were used to score TCR-TCR, TCR-HLA and TCR-CMV co-occurrence, with a repertoire-size bias correction applied to TCR pairs. To estimate false discovery rates, a later analysis permuted the HLA or CMV assignments 20 times. In a later analysis, co-occurring TCRs were grouped using DBSCAN, with TCRdist sequence similarity added in when clustering inside HLA-allele-positive subsets. Repertoires with fewer than 30,000 or more than 120,000 public chains, plus five repertoires with anomalous nucleotide sharing, were excluded from co-occurrence clustering. TCRdb holds this immuneACCESS table with in-frame rearrangements only. Some clones are missing; in checked studies, unresolved V genes explain under half, and the rest has no known cause. Clone size and V and J calls were adopted from that table, with D and trimming inferred from the DNA. Within this sample are around 100,000 clones, with about 70% of them counted one time only. The top ten clones comprise 4.5% to 5% of the sample.

The rearrangement combines TRBV4-1 with TRBJ2-7, and 9 junction bases match TRBD1. Sequencing was done on a sample of PBMCs. The receptor's source is a woman aged 18 to 35 in good health and CMV-seropositive. The CDR3 region reads CASSPLSTGGLYEQYF. Read as DNA, the sequence is TGCGCCAGCAGCCCGTTATCTACAGGGGGCCTCTACGAGCAGTACTTC.